A selection of T cell receptor beta chains follows, all from one sample in a study of cytotoxic CD8 clonotypes in ibrutinib-treated CLL. Here immunoSEQ multiplex PCR was the method, and the copy in TCRdb shows in-frame clones only, minus some. Of almost 250,000 clones in the sample, about three quarters were seen once. This sample comprised PBMCs, obtained after 24 months of ibrutinib treatment. The receptors were sampled from a human donor with chronic lymphocytic leukemia. Both conserved end residues are part of each CDR3. The D gene is left open where the match is weak. Clone size is given for some rows only: seen once, a few or many times, or a class if the clone is expanded.

size | D | length | J | V | CDR3 | DNA
- | - | 17 | TRBJ2-1 | TRBV14 | CASSQEWAGSSYNEQFF | TGTGCCAGCAGCCAAGAGTGGGCAGGGAGCTCCTACAATGAGCAGTTCTTC
- | - | 13 | TRBJ1-1 | TRBV29-1 | CSVSDLMNTEAFF | TGCAGCGTCTCAGACCTGATGAACACTGAAGCTTTCTTT
- | TRBD1 | 16 | TRBJ1-4 | TRBV19 | CASSTQFTGDSLKLFF | TGTGCCAGTAGTACCCAATTCACAGGGGATTCTCTAAAACTGTTTTTT
- | - | 17 | TRBJ2-1 | TRBV4-3 | CASSQGPGATTYNEQFF | TGCGCCAGCAGCCAAGGTCCGGGGGCTACGACCTACAATGAGCAGTTCTTC
- | - | 11 | TRBJ2-1 | TRBV20-1 | CSARSSGEQFF | TGCAGTGCTAGGTCGAGCGGAGAACAGTTCTTC
few | - | 14 | TRBJ1-1 | TRBV15 | CATSGAQENTEAFF | TGTGCCACCAGCGGAGCCCAGGAGAACACTGAAGCTTTCTTT
- | - | 16 | TRBJ1-5 | TRBV27 | CASSSRAVGGGQPQHF | TGTGCCAGCAGTTCCCGCGCGGTAGGGGGAGGTCAGCCCCAGCATTTT
- | - | 17 | TRBJ2-2 | TRBV9 | CASTGGPWSENTGELFF | TGTGCCAGCACCGGGGGCCCTTGGAGCGAAAACACCGGGGAGCTGTTTTTT
once | - | 14 | TRBJ1-3 | TRBV5-4 | CASSSRTQPNTIYF | TGTGCCAGCAGCTCAAGGACGCAACCAAACACCATATATTTT
- | TRBD2 | 13 | TRBJ2-7 | TRBV6-5 | CASRSGLPLQQYF | TGTGCCAGCAGGTCGGGACTACCCTTGCAGCAGTACTTC
- | TRBD1 | 15 | TRBJ2-1 | TRBV7-9 | CASSRGDRAYNEQFF | TGTGCCAGCAGCCGAGGAGACAGGGCCTACAATGAGCAGTTCTTC
- | - | 15 | TRBJ2-5 | TRBV10-1 | CASLNPPGIQETQYF | TGCGCCAGCCTTAACCCCCCGGGGATCCAAGAGACCCAGTACTTC
few | - | 14 | TRBJ1-2 | TRBV7-3 | CASSLQGGAYGYTF | TGTGCCAGCAGCCTACAGGGTGGCGCCTATGGCTACACCTTC
- | TRBD2 | 15 | TRBJ2-1 | TRBV29-1 | CSVSTGTSSYNEQFF | TGCAGCGTCTCTACCGGGACTAGCTCCTACAATGAGCAGTTCTTC
- | - | 15 | TRBJ2-1 | TRBV28 | CASSLPDQTGNEQFF | TGTGCCAGCAGTTTACCGGACCAAACGGGCAATGAGCAGTTCTTC
- | TRBD2 | 18 | TRBJ2-3 | TRBV5-3 | CARSFGFRKAGRTDTQYF | TGTGCCAGAAGCTTCGGGTTCCGAAAAGCGGGGCGCACAGATACGCAGTATTTT
- | - | 15 | TRBJ2-6 | TRBV6-5 | CASSPQPRGANVLTF | TGTGCCAGCAGCCCACAGCCCAGAGGGGCCAACGTCCTGACTTTC
- | - | 18 | TRBJ2-3 | TRBV4-1 | CASSGRMDVPSRTDTQYF | TGCGCCAGCAGCGGAAGGATGGATGTTCCCTCGCGCACAGATACGCAGTATTTT
- | TRBD2 | 14 | TRBJ2-1 | TRBV9 | CASSPSGSYNEQFF | TGTGCCAGCAGCCCTAGCGGCTCCTACAATGAGCAGTTCTTC
few | - | 13 | TRBJ2-7 | TRBV6-5 | CASSLWGVGEQYF | TGTGCCAGCAGCCTGTGGGGGGTAGGCGAGCAGTACTTC
once | - | 14 | TRBJ2-7 | TRBV30 | CAWSVNSGYDEQYF | TGTGCCTGGAGTGTAAATTCGGGGTACGACGAGCAGTACTTC
few | TRBD2 | 16 | TRBJ2-1 | TRBV13 | CASSFEGGRGRNEQFF | TGTGCCAGCAGCTTTGAAGGCGGGAGGGGTCGGAATGAGCAGTTCTTC
few | - | 13 | TRBJ1-1 | TRBV4-3 | CASSQDTGKAAFF | TGCGCCAGCAGCCAAGATACAGGTAAAGCGGCTTTCTTT
few | TRBD2 | 18 | TRBJ2-1 | TRBV5-4 | CASKPGLAGEISYNEQFF | TGTGCCAGCAAGCCGGGACTAGCGGGAGAAATCTCCTACAATGAGCAGTTCTTC